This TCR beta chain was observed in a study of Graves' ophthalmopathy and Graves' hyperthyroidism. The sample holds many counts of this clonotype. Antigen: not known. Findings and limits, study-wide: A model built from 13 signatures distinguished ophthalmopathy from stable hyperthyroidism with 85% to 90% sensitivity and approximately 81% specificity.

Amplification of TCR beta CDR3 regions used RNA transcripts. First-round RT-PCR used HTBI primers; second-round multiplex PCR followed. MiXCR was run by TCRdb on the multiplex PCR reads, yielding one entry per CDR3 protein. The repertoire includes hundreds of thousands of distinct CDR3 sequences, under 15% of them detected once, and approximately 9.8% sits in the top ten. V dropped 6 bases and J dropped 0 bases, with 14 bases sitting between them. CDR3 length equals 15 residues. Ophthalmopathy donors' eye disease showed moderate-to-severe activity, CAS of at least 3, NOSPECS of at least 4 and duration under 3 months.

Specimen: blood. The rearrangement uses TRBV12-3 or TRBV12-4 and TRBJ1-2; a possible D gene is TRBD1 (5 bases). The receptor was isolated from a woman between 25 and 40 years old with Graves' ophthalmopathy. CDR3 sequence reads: CASSSRQITNYGYTF. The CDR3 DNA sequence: TGTGCCAGCAGCAGCCGACAGATTACTAACTATGGCTACACCTTC.